This is a list of T cell receptor beta chains from one sample in a study of blood T cell repertoires in COVID-19. Using immunoSEQ multiplex PCR, the repertoire was profiled, and TCRdb retains in-frame clones only, with some absent. The sample gives some 180,000 clones, approximately 83% of which show up once; around 7% is in the top ten. Input material: peripheral blood. Receptors originate from a woman aged 40 to 50 with COVID-19, enrolled during active disease. Each CDR3 is given with its conserved first and last residue.

TRBV27	TRBJ2-7	CASSLSRSEQYF
TRBV12-3/TRBV12-4	TRBJ2-1	CASSSTSNEQFF
TRBV6-4	TRBJ2-3	CASSDSGQGADTQYF
TRBV12-3/TRBV12-4	TRBJ1-1	CASSLKTEAFF
TRBV5-4	TRBJ1-1	CASSLDSHTEAFF
TRBV7-6	TRBJ2-2	CASSSYRDSSNTGELFF
TRBV11-2	TRBJ1-2	CASSFLQGADGYTF
TRBV27	TRBJ2-2	CCSANTGELFF
TRBV7-2	TRBJ1-5	CASSPDRGSNQPQHF
TRBV7-9	TRBJ1-6	CASRTRDRKNSPLHF
TRBV14	TRBJ2-1	CASSQDAPGQWGHEQFF
TRBV14	TRBJ2-4	CASSQDEENRGNSPQYF
TRBV3-1/TRBV3-2	TRBJ2-7	CASSPPGTGGYEQYF
TRBV6-6	TRBJ2-1	CASSSEGWTGSWVMDNEQFF
TRBV6-5	TRBJ1-2	CASCLGPLYGYTF
TRBV29-1	TRBJ2-1	CSVKFRGPYNEQFF
TRBV29-1	TRBJ2-2	CSVDRGYTGELFF
TRBV6-5	TRBJ2-7	CASSLGQYEQYF
TRBV7-9	TRBJ1-2	CASSLAPTGDDYGYTF
TRBV28	TRBJ2-5	CASRGYQETQYF
TRBV5-1	TRBJ2-5	CASSFRDREDIRETQYF
TRBV2	TRBJ1-6	CASSGTGFRSPLHF